This T cell receptor beta chain was identified in a study of Ad26.COV2.S vaccination and SARS-CoV-2 variants. Study-wide results and limits: Researchers reported similar non-spike TCR breadth in vaccine and placebo recipients.

TCRdb's copy holds only in-frame clones and misses some; the assay was immunoSEQ multiplex PCR. The data contain about 6,800 clones, around 84% of them singletons. Germline values: CDR1 LGHNT, CDR2 FRNRAP. The CDR3 has 14 residues. With 1 base removed from V and 7 bases from J, the gap between germline ends came to 14 bases. As to this clone: Its antigen is still unknown.

The source was peripheral blood, collected after recovery from COVID-19. This receptor was identified in a human donor who had recovered from COVID-19. This sequence joins TRBV12-5 and TRBJ2-7, with D perhaps matching TRBD1 (7 bases). The CDR3 sequence is CASGLGRGLQEQYF. DNA for the CDR3: TGTGCTAGTGGTTTGGGGAGGGGGCTTCAGGAGCAGTACTTC.